The clone carrying this T cell receptor beta chain was counted many times. Antigen specificity is unknown. These data are taken from a study of T cells in Graves' hyperthyroidism and ophthalmopathy. Overall study results and limits: Also found in blood were most expanded thyroid clonotypes above 0.001.

Every diagnosis used clinical symptoms, serum thyroxine and TRAb, thyroid ultrasound and orbital computed tomography. The TCR beta CDR3 regions underwent amplification using RNA transcripts as the source. The HTBI set primed first-round TCR CDR3 RT-PCR. TCRdb reanalysed the multiplex PCR reads using MiXCR and keeps one entry per CDR3 protein. The profile shows some 360,000 distinct CDR3 sequences, less than 20% of them singletons. Trimming removed 6 bases from V and 5 bases from J, with 17 bases in between. The CDR3 spans 14 residues. Sequenced input: blood. The V and J genes are TRBV12-3 or TRBV12-4 and TRBJ2-7; possibly TRBD2 for D (6 bases). The receptor comes from a woman aged 40 to 49 with Graves' ophthalmopathy. The CDR3 DNA is TGTGCCAGCAGCCGACTAGGTCCTGGCCACGAGCAGTACTTC. This translates into CASSRLGPGHEQYF.